A selection of T cell receptor beta chains follows, all from one sample in a study of vaccination and CD4 T cells after COVID-19. No cognate antigen is known for these TCRs. TCRdb used MiXCR to reprocess the PCR reads, holding one entry per CDR3 protein. The sample carries approximately 11,000 distinct CDR3 sequences, 55% to 75% recorded once. Sequencing was carried out using CD4+ T cells from blood, cultured in vitro. Source of these receptors: a human donor who had recovered from COVID-19. Both conserved end residues are part of each CDR3. The D gene is left open where the match is weak. The size entry is marked missing in some rows and otherwise reads once, few, many or a size class.

abundance: once; d_gene: -; j_gene: TRBJ1-1; v_gene: TRBV6-5; CDR3nt: TGTGCCAGCAGTTACTCCCCCGGGACCGGGTCCACTGAAGCTTTCTTT; CDR3aa: CASSYSPGTGSTEAFF
abundance: -; d_gene: -; j_gene: TRBJ2-2; v_gene: TRBV18; CDR3nt: TGTGCCAGCTCATCGCAGGGGAACACCGGGGAGCTGTTTTTT; CDR3aa: CASSSQGNTGELFF
abundance: -; d_gene: -; j_gene: TRBJ1-1; v_gene: TRBV20-1; CDR3nt: TGCAGTGCTAGGGAGGGACCCACTGAAGCTTTCTTT; CDR3aa: CSAREGPTEAFF
abundance: -; d_gene: -; j_gene: TRBJ1-2; v_gene: TRBV19; CDR3nt: TGTGCCAGTAGTATCAAGGGGGGCGCTAACTATGGCTACACCTTC; CDR3aa: CASSIKGGANYGYTF
abundance: -; d_gene: -; j_gene: TRBJ1-2; v_gene: TRBV6-1; CDR3nt: TGTGCCAGCTCGACCCTTGGGGGCTACACCTTC; CDR3aa: CASSTLGGYTF
abundance: -; d_gene: -; j_gene: TRBJ1-5; v_gene: TRBV19; CDR3nt: TGTGCCAGTAGACATCAGCGAAATCAGCCCCAGCATTTT; CDR3aa: CASRHQRNQPQHF
abundance: few; d_gene: -; j_gene: TRBJ1-5; v_gene: TRBV15; CDR3nt: TGTGCCACCAGCAGAGACCTCCTTACATGGAGCCAAGGTTATAGCAATCAGCCCCAGCATTTT; CDR3aa: CATSRDLLTWSQGYSNQPQHF
abundance: few; d_gene: -; j_gene: TRBJ1-5; v_gene: TRBV7-2; CDR3nt: TGTGCCAGCAGCTTAGTCTATCTTAATCAGCCCCAGCATTTT; CDR3aa: CASSLVYLNQPQHF
abundance: -; d_gene: TRBD1; j_gene: TRBJ1-6; v_gene: TRBV29-1; CDR3nt: TGCAGCGTCGGACAGGACCAAAATTCACCCCTCCACTTT; CDR3aa: CSVGQDQNSPLHF
abundance: -; d_gene: -; j_gene: TRBJ2-1; v_gene: TRBV20-1; CDR3nt: TGCAGTGCTAGCGGTTGGGAGCACAATGAGCAGTTCTTC; CDR3aa: CSASGWEHNEQFF
abundance: -; d_gene: TRBD2; j_gene: TRBJ2-3; v_gene: TRBV7-6; CDR3nt: TGTGCCAGCAGCTTAGGGGCTGCGGGAGTATCGGATACGCAGTATTTT; CDR3aa: CASSLGAAGVSDTQYF
abundance: -; d_gene: -; j_gene: TRBJ1-5; v_gene: TRBV7-9; CDR3nt: TGTGCCAGCAGCTTACAGGGCAATCAGCCCCAGCATTTT; CDR3aa: CASSLQGNQPQHF
abundance: few; d_gene: TRBD2; j_gene: TRBJ2-5; v_gene: TRBV28; CDR3nt: TGTGCCAGCAGTTTGAGTCTAGCGGGAGTGGAGACCCAGTACTTC; CDR3aa: CASSLSLAGVETQYF
abundance: -; d_gene: -; j_gene: TRBJ1-2; v_gene: TRBV20-1; CDR3nt: TGCAGTGCTACCCTCCCGCAGGTAGATGGCTACACCTTC; CDR3aa: CSATLPQVDGYTF
abundance: few; d_gene: -; j_gene: TRBJ1-6; v_gene: TRBV6-5; CDR3nt: TGTGCCAGCAGTTACTGGGGGAACCCCAATTCACCCCTCCACTTT; CDR3aa: CASSYWGNPNSPLHF
abundance: -; d_gene: -; j_gene: TRBJ1-1; v_gene: TRBV7-3; CDR3nt: TGTGCCAGCAGCTTAGACAGTAACACTGAAGCTTTCTTT; CDR3aa: CASSLDSNTEAFF
abundance: -; d_gene: -; j_gene: TRBJ2-3; v_gene: TRBV7-2; CDR3nt: TGTGCCAGCAGCTTAGATTCCCCGACGCAGTATTTT; CDR3aa: CASSLDSPTQYF
abundance: few; d_gene: -; j_gene: TRBJ1-5; v_gene: TRBV20-1; CDR3nt: TGCAGTGCCGCTCGGGGGGGCAATCAGCCCCAGCATTTT; CDR3aa: CSAARGGNQPQHF